This T cell receptor beta chain came from a study of cytomegalovirus exposure and HLA in healthy donors (dated by TCRdb to about 2017). Describing the broader study: An earlier analysis of about 530 of the donors reported 276 Gb of sequence data and around 110 million unique TCR beta sequences obtained from around 190 million T cells. Approximately 300 gigabases of sequencing data and around 88 million unique TCR sequences made up an early release that covered several hundred HLA-typed donors. Of the roughly 390 genotyped donors, over 70% fell in the genetic ancestry cluster associated with self-reported Caucasian donors. The study was designed to test whether signatures of past pathogen exposure could be identified by cataloging public T cell receptors. Using immunosequencing, the study profiled T cell repertoires from 500 to 800 subjects and related those repertoires to cytomegalovirus serostatus. A separate validation cohort of approximately 120 different subjects was used in addition to the approximately 700-subject first cohort. High-throughput TCR immunosequencing, statistical association of individual TCRs with disease status, and machine learning were combined to predict cytomegalovirus infection status. In a later analysis, previously published TCR beta repertoires from 550 to 700 donors were re-analyzed and high-resolution HLA genotyping was added so that TCR occurrence patterns could be studied. In the later analysis, no new phenotypic data were used to find candidate immune exposures; instead, reliance was placed on TCR beta sequences and their occurrence across donors. In an earlier analysis of roughly 540 of the donors, high-throughput TCR beta sequencing was used to judge whether each TCR beta V gene segment behaved as functional or pseudogenic. Alongside the repertoire data, information on donor age, sex, ethnicity and CMV serostatus was compiled. A later genetic analysis took genome-wide SNP genotypes for about three fifths of the 666 donors and used that subset as a discovery cohort. All discovery cohort repertoires had been generated using a single sequencing platform. Class I and class II HLA loci were covered by the typing at four-digit resolution. The number of donors typed differed by locus, with roughly 620-630 for A, B, C, DRB1 and DQB1, more than 500 for DQA1, about 610 for DPA1, and some 440 for DPB1. Because of strong linkage in the cohort, a few DR-DQ haplotypes were treated as single units for association and clustering. Across some 400 genotyped donors of the cohort, an average of roughly 230,000 unique TCR beta nucleotide sequences per donor were sequenced, and roughly 20% of those sequences were non-productive. Results the study describes overall, beyond this receptor: Roughly uniform sequencing depth across donors was assumed in presence/absence analyses, although this assumption may not hold. In a later analysis, HLA-associated TCR beta chains showed more clonal expansion and lower generation probabilities than non-associated chains that were equally common. HLA typing was unavailable for some donors at each locus, so association tests used only the typed subset. Correlated functional status among segregating V segments might reflect linkage disequilibrium, but an unknown experimental factor could not be ruled out. According to the authors, the approach could potentially be generalized to other disease states and immunological phenotypes. Three of the identified cytomegalovirus-associated TCR beta chains were confirmed in vitro to be specific for cytomegalovirus antigens. The study listed 170 or so TCR beta chains as associated with cytomegalovirus. A further reported finding was that TCR beta sequences accurately predicted the HLA-A and HLA-B alleles for most subjects in the first cohort. In a later analysis, some 18,000 TCR beta sequences were associated with specific HLA alleles at a false discovery rate of 0.05. A cluster of highly shared sequence variants was judged likely to be a technical artifact of the sequencing pipeline. Around 16 rarely observed V segments, including chromosome 9 orphons, were excluded from the earlier analysis of a few hundred of the donors because counts were too low. CMV serostatus was the only immune exposure information available for the cohort. Only TCR beta chains were sequenced in this cohort, and the absence of alpha or paired-chain data limited detectable features. The classifier was reported to diagnose cytomegalovirus status with high specificity and sensitivity in both the original cohort and the validation cohort. According to a later analysis, TCR association rates differed among HLA loci, with DRB1 alleles showing the most associated TCRs and HLA-C alleles showing the fewest. A later analysis found that most CMV-associated TCR beta chains appeared HLA-restricted, with HLA associations seemingly driven largely by CMV exposure. Because the 87-base-pair reads could not distinguish some IMGT-functional V segments, including TRBV6-2 and TRBV6-3, those segments were excluded. In a later analysis, several top co-occurrence clusters were reported to appear linked to parvovirus B19, influenza, CMV and Epstein-Barr virus. According to a later genetic analysis, donors in an Asian-associated ancestry cluster had fewer N-insertions in productive TCRs than the approximately 670-donor mean. When HLA alleles, especially DR and DQ, strongly co-occurred, attributing TCR associations to individual alleles was difficult. In an earlier analysis of 587 of the donors, most TCR beta V segments were observed in productive rearrangements about 87% or about 30% of the time, broadly matching IMGT annotations. A later genetic analysis associated a missense DCLRE1C variant with V-gene and J-gene trimming of TCR beta chains, and an independent cohort replicated the association. Most TCR sequences were seen in very few donors, while some public TCRs were found in many individuals.

In total, roughly 670 healthy bone marrow donors made up the cohort. All cohort members were sampled while nominally healthy, although unrecorded immune exposures were likely present. The donor tested CMV seronegative, placing the donor among the 350 or so seronegative members of the cohort. Each donor provided a peripheral blood sample, and peripheral blood mononuclear cells were used for TCR beta sequencing. Genomic DNA extraction from the blood cell samples was performed with the Qiagen DNeasy Blood Extraction Kit. The protocol used for the library was the immunoSEQ multiplex PCR assay. The multiplex PCR relied on a mix of 60 forward primers for TCR Vbeta segments and 13 reverse primers for TCR Jbeta segments. The CDR3 region of rearranged TCR beta genes was amplified from genomic DNA with a multiplex PCR assay. The Illumina HiSeq System was used to sequence the amplified TCR beta libraries as 87-base-pair reads. The paper's processing steps were these. A later analysis tallied 75 million to 95 million unique TCR beta chains across the 700 or so repertoires, and about 12 million of those chains were shared by two or more donors. To remove PCR and sequencing errors, raw reads were error-corrected and collapsed into unique sequences using a nearest-neighbor algorithm that merged closely related sequences. Alignment of CDR3 sequences to IMGT reference sequences was used to assign V, D and J gene segments. For a sequence to be retained, at least a six-nucleotide match to both a V gene segment and a J gene segment was required. A rearrangement counted as productive if the CDR3 had no stop codons and remained in frame with V and J, and every other rearrangement counted as non-productive. CDR3 was defined according to IMGT convention as the region running from the second conserved V-encoded cysteine to the conserved J-encoded phenylalanine. The earlier analysis of some 600 of the donors excluded sequences that lacked an unambiguous match to a single V gene segment. An earlier analysis of 587 of the donors called V segments functional above 56.7% productive rearrangements and segregating when the between-donor standard deviation exceeded 5%. To diagnose cytomegalovirus status from the catalog of TCR beta chain sequences, a statistical classification framework was built. V and J gene assignment, in a later analysis, came from comparing TCR nucleotide sequences with IMGT/GENE-DB human TR gene sequences. A later analysis assigned CDR3 sequences and most-parsimonious VDJ recombination scenarios with the TCRdist pipeline. In a later analysis, every TCR beta chain was defined by the combination of its CDR3 amino acid sequence and its V-gene family, and reads without a unique V-gene family were dropped. A later analysis removed over 500 highly shared, low-generation-probability nucleotide sequences to deal with suspected cross-contamination and a sequencing artifact. A later analysis calculated a clonal expansion index for each public chain from normalized within-repertoire ranks of inferred template counts. In a later analysis, generation probabilities were computed with a VDJ recombination model fitted to out-of-frame rearrangements, and the resulting probabilities were checked against IGoR. Hypergeometric tests were used in a later analysis to score TCR-TCR, TCR-HLA and TCR-CMV co-occurrence, with a repertoire-size bias correction applied to the TCR pairs. A later analysis estimated false discovery rates by permuting HLA or CMV assignments 20 times. In a later analysis, co-occurring TCRs were grouped using DBSCAN, and TCRdist sequence similarity was added for clustering within HLA-allele-positive subsets. Repertoires with fewer than 30,000 or more than 120,000 public chains, plus five repertoires with anomalous nucleotide sharing, were excluded from co-occurrence clustering. The immuneACCESS repertoire file appears here via TCRdb, limited to in-frame rearrangements. These files lack a portion of the clones; in checked studies, under half of the deficit traces to unresolved V genes, and the cause of the others is not known. V, J and clone size are taken as reported in that table, and D and trimming were inferred from the DNA itself. Here the sample has under 200,000 clones; over 60% occur a single time. The ten top clones hold less than 2.5% of the sample.

From the germline V gene, CDR1 is SGHRS and CDR2 is YFSETQ. The germline V end is reduced by 3 bases and the J end by 0 bases; junction bases left unmatched: 6. Measured from the cysteine to the phenylalanine, the CDR3 is 16 residues long. Only the CDR3 portion is preserved as DNA: 48 bases, with reading frame beginning at the first base. A remark on this clone: Its recognized antigen is unknown. No much larger clone is present one base from it, and per-base qualities are unavailable.

The material sequenced was PBMCs. This clonotype was sampled from a woman in her forties or fifties in good health and CMV-seronegative. Recombination linked TRBV5-1 to TRBJ1-1; 9 central bases correspond to TRBD1. The DNA sequence reads TGCGCCAGCAGCTGGGGGACAGGGTTTTTGAACACTGAAGCTTTCTTT. This sequence encodes CASSWGTGFLNTEAFF.